This T cell receptor beta chain was profiled in a study of OX40 agonist ivuxolimab in advanced cancers. Study details: Earlier anti-PD-1, anti-PD-L1 or anti-CTLA-4 therapy was permitted; 30% to 45% had received some.

TCRdb's table, derived via immunoSEQ multiplex PCR, lists solely in-frame clones and lacks some. The table lists roughly 63,000 clones, 86% of them singletons. CDR1 is KGHSH and CDR2 is LQKENI in the germline V gene. Trimming stripped 3 bases from V and 1 base from J, with 6 bases between. The CDR3 runs 13 residues. This sequence originates from an adult with an advanced solid tumor such as melanoma, head and neck, liver or kidney cancer. The rearrangement joins TRBV18 to TRBJ1-1; no firm D call. Sample: CD4+ or CD8+ T cells sorted from blood, taken in a trial of the OX40 agonist ivuxolimab. The CDR3 region has the DNA TGTGCCAGCTCACCGGCCGGGAACACTGAAGCTTTCTTT. Residues: CASSPAGNTEAFF.